These 21 T cell receptor beta chains were sequenced from one sample in a study of T cell responses to AZD1222 COVID-19 vaccine. Sequencing was performed with immunoSEQ multiplex PCR; in TCRdb, only in-frame clones are kept and a portion is missing. Of about 67,000 clones listed, around four fifths are singletons. Sequencing used peripheral blood, obtained on day 0 of AZD1222 vaccination. These receptors were taken from an adult in good health.

The chain carries TRBV29-1 and TRBJ1-2; 7 bases match TRBD1. Germline CDR1 is SQVTM and CDR2 is ANQGSEA. Trimming removed 5 bases from V and 4 bases from J; junction bases left unmatched: 7. The CDR3 sequence is 13 residues long. CDR3: CSVPSRGSYGYTF. In DNA, the CDR3 is TGCAGCGTTCCGAGCAGGGGGAGCTATGGCTACACCTTC.

This clone was observed once. The chain has TRBV6-1 and TRBJ1-2; D uncertain. CDR3 size: 14 residues. Germline loops: CDR1 MNHNS, CDR2 SASEGT. V gave up 0 bases and J gave up 4 bases, with 9 bases separating them. The DNA of the CDR3 is TGTGCCAGCAGTGAAGCCGGCAGATTCTATGGCTACACCTTC. It codes for CASSEAGRFYGYTF.

The V call is TRBV12-3 or TRBV12-4, the J call TRBJ1-2, with a tentative D call TRBD1 (5 bases). Trimming removed 6 bases at V and 0 bases at J, with 8 bases between. The CDR3 runs to 13 residues. In nucleotides, the CDR3 is TGTGCCAGCAGCTGGGGGGCTAACTATGGCTACACCTTC. Its translation: CASSWGANYGYTF.

The V and J genes are TRBV5-8 and TRBJ1-2, with a tentative D call TRBD1 (6 bases). Per germline, CDR1 SGHTS and CDR2 YDEGEE. V lost 0 bases and J 8 bases, leaving 20 bases between the germline ends. This CDR3 contains 16 residues. CDR3 sequence reads: CASSLEGVRGTWGYTF. In nucleotides, the CDR3 is TGTGCCAGCAGCTTGGAAGGTGTCAGGGGAACGTGGGGCTACACCTTC.

The chain employs TRBV14 and TRBJ1-1, with D unresolved. The V and J ends lost 5 bases and 3 bases respectively, with 10 bases between them. The germline gives CDR1 SGHDN, CDR2 FVKESK. The CDR3 length is 13 residues. The CDR3 is CASSLQYDTEAFF. The CDR3 bases are TGTGCCAGCAGCTTACAGTACGACACTGAAGCTTTCTTT.

The CDR3 here is CASSSNDGERNEQYF. CDR3 sequence (DNA): TGTGCCAGCAGCTCCAATGATGGGGAAAGGAACGAGCAGTACTTC. The chain recombines TRBV7-3 with TRBJ2-7; D is unclear. V shed 4 bases and J shed 5 bases, with 18 bases lying between them. There are 15 residues in the CDR3. The V gene's germline CDR1 is SGHTA and CDR2 FQGTGA.

The rearrangement uses TRBV3-1 (or the pseudogene TRBV3-2) and TRBJ2-1; 8 bases are a match to TRBD2. Germline values: CDR1 LGHDT, CDR2 YNNKEL (reference sequence). The CDR3 consists of 16 residues. The trim removed 2 bases at V and 1 base at J, leaving 4 bases unmatched. CDR3 region: CASSQLAGKSYNEQFF. CDR3 nucleotide sequence: TGTGCCAGCAGCCAATTAGCGGGAAAGTCCTACAATGAGCAGTTCTTC.

The genes are TRBV28 and TRBJ1-5; the D is unclear. Trimming took off 6 bases at V and 4 bases at J, with 13 bases between the two ends. CDR3 length equals 14 residues. Germline V CDR1 and CDR2: MDHEN, SYDVKM. Here the CDR3 DNA reads TGTGCCAGCAGAGGCGTTCGAGGGAATCAGCCCCAGCATTTT. Residues: CASRGVRGNQPQHF.

The rearrangement links TRBV28 to TRBJ2-1; 7 positions agree with TRBD2. The V segment lost 3 bases and the J segment 4 bases; nucleotides outside the gene matches: 6. This CDR3 has 15 amino acids. Germline assignment: CDR1 MDHEN and CDR2 SYDVKM. The CDR3 region is CASSFGLAVYNEQFF. As DNA, the CDR3 is TGTGCCAGCAGTTTCGGGCTAGCGGTTTACAATGAGCAGTTCTTC.

This chain links TRBV18 with TRBJ1-6; tentatively, D is TRBD1 (5 bases). V gave up 6 bases and J gave up 6 bases, with 12 bases separating them. The CDR3 has 14 amino acids. The germline V gene has CDR1 KGHSH and CDR2 LQKENI. In nucleotides, the CDR3 is TGTGCCAGCTCCCCGGGACGGTCTAATTCACCCCTCCACTTT. Its translation: CASSPGRSNSPLHF.

This clone has a count of ten or more. V gene TRBV28 combines with J gene TRBJ1-1; no clear D. The germline gives CDR1 MDHEN, CDR2 SYDVKM. With 6 bases removed from V and 2 bases from J, the gap between germline ends came to 16 bases. There are 15 residues in the CDR3. CDR3 loop: CASSPLRAGNTEAFF. The CDR3 DNA is TGTGCCAGCAGCCCCCTTCGGGCAGGTAACACTGAAGCTTTCTTT.

The chain carries TRBV3-1 (or the pseudogene TRBV3-2) and TRBJ2-1; 8 bases align to TRBD2. The CDR3 loop spans 15 amino acids. V lost 4 bases to trimming and J lost 7 bases; unmatched junction nucleotides: 9. CDR1 and CDR2 (germline): LGHDT, YNNKEL (reference sequence). The CDR3 bases are TGTGCCAGCAGCCTTAGCGGGATTATGTTAAATGAGCAGTTCTTC. This sequence encodes CASSLSGIMLNEQFF.

The V call is TRBV7-8, the J call TRBJ2-7; D ambiguous. The CDR3 runs to 13 residues. Trimming left V 5 bases short and J 5 bases short, with 13 bases between. Germline values: CDR1 SGHVS, CDR2 FQNEAQ. CDR3 region: CASSGSFRNEQYF. The CDR3 DNA reads as TGTGCCAGCAGCGGAAGTTTTAGAAACGAGCAGTACTTC.

The CDR3: CASRPAGALEGYTF. The CDR3 DNA follows: TGCGCCAGCAGGCCTGCGGGGGCATTGGAAGGCTACACCTTC. This chain uses TRBV4-3 with TRBJ1-2; D perhaps matches TRBD1 (6 bases). Germline values: CDR1 LGHNA, CDR2 YSLEER. Trimming stripped 6 bases from V and 8 bases from J, with 19 bases between. This CDR3 contains 14 residues.

The chain links TRBV5-1 to TRBJ2-7, with D tentatively TRBD2 (6 bases). V gave up 4 bases and J gave up 5 bases, with 13 bases separating them. The CDR3 length is 13 residues. The germline V gene has CDR1 SGHRS and CDR2 YFSETQ. CDR3 DNA sequence: TGCGCCAGCAGCGAACATTGGGGGGACGAGCAGTACTTC. It yields the protein CASSEHWGDEQYF.

The chain carries TRBV19 and TRBJ1-1; 8 nucleotides line up with TRBD1. The CDR3 covers 14 residues. CDR1 is LNHDA, CDR2 SQIVND, per germline (reference sequence). V shed 4 bases and J 6 bases; nucleotides not matched to a gene: 7. CDR3: CASSRGRGLAEAFF. CDR3 nucleotides: TGTGCCAGTAGTAGAGGCAGGGGGCTCGCTGAAGCTTTCTTT.

CDR3 in amino acids: CAIRGTENTGELFF. The CDR3 bases are TGTGCCATCAGAGGGACAGAGAACACCGGGGAGCTGTTTTTT. This chain uses TRBV10-3 with TRBJ2-2; TRBD1 matches 7 bases. CDR1 is ENHRY and CDR2 is SYGVKD in the germline V gene. The V segment lost 6 bases and the J segment 1 base; nucleotides outside the gene matches: 2. The CDR3 is made up of 14 amino acids.

This clone was observed once. This chain links TRBV7-2 with TRBJ2-7; D is unresolved. Germline-derived CDR1 and CDR2 are SGHTA and FQGNSA. The CDR3 has 13 amino acids. V lost 8 bases and J lost 4, with 15 bases in between. The CDR3 bases are TGTGCCAGCCGCCCCGGCGTCAAGTACGAGCAGTACTTC. Its translation is CASRPGVKYEQYF.

The rearrangement uses TRBV9 and TRBJ1-5; TRBD1 agrees at 9 bases. Trimming removed 3 bases from V and 7 bases from J; junction bases left unmatched: 8. This CDR3 is 15 amino acids long. Germline-derived CDR1 and CDR2 are SGDLS and YYNGEE. CDR3 in amino acids: CASSETGTGRQPQHF. The CDR3 DNA follows: TGTGCCAGCAGCGAAACCGGGACAGGGAGGCAGCCCCAGCATTTT.

The chain carries TRBV3-1 (or the pseudogene TRBV3-2) and TRBJ2-2, with D maybe TRBD1 (5 bases). The CDR3 covers 13 residues. V lost 1 base, J lost 7 bases, and 7 bases lay in between. The germline V gene has CDR1 LGHDT and CDR2 YNNKEL (reference sequence). The CDR3 is CASSQVRDGELFF. CDR3 bases: TGTGCCAGCAGCCAAGTCAGGGACGGGGAGCTGTTTTTT.

The CDR3: CASSFQGETQYF. The CDR3 DNA is TGTGCCAGCAGCTTTCAGGGAGAGACCCAGTACTTC. The chain couples TRBV7-9 to TRBJ2-5; maybe TRBD1 (5 bases). V was trimmed by 3 bases and J by 4 bases, leaving 6 bases between them. The CDR3 is 12 residues long. Germline V gene lookup returns CDR1 SEHNR and CDR2 FQNEAQ (reference sequence).